Shown below are 12 T cell receptor beta chains from a single sample sequenced in a study of shared clonotypes between healthy human individuals. Naive CD8 cells lacked CD45RO, underwent positive selection for CCR7 and left out terminally differentiated effector memory CD45RA+ cells. This table comes from immunoSEQ multiplex PCR, and its TCRdb copy is limited to in-frame clones, with some not included. The repertoire consists of about 2.1 million clones, with about 93% occurring once and the leading ten covering about 1.6%. The sequenced sample consisted of naive CD8+ T cells from PBMCs. The receptor source for this set is a man aged 18-30 years in good health. Some clones in this sample may be carry-over from other donors' samples.

The chain has TRBV11-2 and TRBJ2-3; TRBD2 is a possible D gene (5 bases). V lost 1 base, J lost 1 base, and 9 bases lay in between. CDR3 length equals 15 residues. Germline assignment: CDR1 SGHAT and CDR2 FQNNGV. Here the CDR3 reads CASSLVQRRTDTQYF. CDR3 nucleotides: TGTGCCAGCAGCTTAGTCCAGCGGCGCACAGATACGCAGTATTTT.

V and J are TRBV7-8 and TRBJ2-1; 7 positions agree with TRBD2. This CDR3 has 16 amino acids. The V segment lost 1 base and the J segment 7 bases; nucleotides outside the gene matches: 10. Looked up from germline, CDR1 is SGHVS and CDR2 is FQNEAQ. CDR3 sequence: CASSLDGLEVLNEQFF. CDR3 sequence (DNA): TGTGCCAGCAGCTTAGATGGACTAGAGGTTCTGAATGAGCAGTTCTTC.

The V call is TRBV7-9, the J call TRBJ2-3, with 11 bases aligning to TRBD2. Looked up from germline, CDR1 is SEHNR and CDR2 is FQNEAQ (reference sequence). Trimming cost V 3 bases and J 7 bases; bases outside gene matches: 3. The CDR3 totals 14 residues. The CDR3 bases are TGTGCCAGCAGCTTTCTAGCGGGAGGATATACGCAGTATTTT. Translation gives CASSFLAGGYTQYF.

The rearrangement links TRBV7-9 to TRBJ1-4; a weak D match, TRBD1 (5 bases). CDR3 size: 16 residues. Germline V gene lookup returns CDR1 SEHNR and CDR2 FQNEAQ (reference sequence). The V end lost 4 bases, the J end lost 4 bases, and 16 bases lay between the germline ends. The CDR3 sequence: CASSSTGADYNEKLFF. Here the CDR3 DNA reads TGTGCCAGCAGCTCGACCGGGGCAGACTATAATGAAAAACTGTTTTTT.

This clone has just a few counts. This specimen includes other DNA sequences encoding the same CDR3. CDR3 sequence: CSVEVGTEAFF. The CDR3, as DNA: TGCAGCGTTGAGGTGGGAACTGAAGCTTTCTTT. This chain uses TRBV29-1 with TRBJ1-1, with D uncertain. The V end lost 3 bases, the J end lost 5 bases, and 7 bases lay between the germline ends. This CDR3 is 11 amino acids long. Germline loops: CDR1 SQVTM, CDR2 ANQGSEA.

Written as DNA, the CDR3 is TGTGCCAGCAGCGGACGGACAGGGGGCACCGGGGAGCTGTTTTTT. It specifies CASSGRTGGTGELFF. The chain is built from TRBV7-6 and TRBJ2-2, with 10 bases matching TRBD1. The germline gives CDR1 SGHVS, CDR2 FNYEAQ. The V gene end was trimmed by 5 bases and the J gene end by 4 bases; junction bases not matched to a gene: 4. The CDR3 extends over 15 amino acids.

This sequence joins TRBV28 and TRBJ1-5, with D perhaps matching TRBD1 (5 bases). Germline CDR1 and CDR2: MDHEN and SYDVKM. V was trimmed by 1 base and J by 4 bases, leaving 8 bases between them. The CDR3 runs 14 residues. CDR3 amino acids: CASSLLGENQPQHF. The DNA for the CDR3 is TGTGCCAGCAGTTTATTGGGGGAAAATCAGCCCCAGCATTTT.

The V and J genes are TRBV27 and TRBJ1-1; possible D gene TRBD1, 5 bases. The germline V gene encodes CDR1 MNHEY and CDR2 SMNVEV (reference sequence). V dropped 4 bases and J dropped 0 bases, with 12 bases sitting between them. The CDR3 runs to 15 residues. CDR3 amino acids: CASSYSDRMNTEAFF. The CDR3 DNA reads TGTGCCAGCAGTTACTCTGACAGAATGAACACTGAAGCTTTCTTT.

This rearrangement joins TRBV9 to TRBJ2-5, with D possibly TRBD2 on 6 matching bases. CDR1 is SGDLS, CDR2 YYNGEE, per germline. V lost 0 bases, J lost 3 bases, and 12 bases lay in between. The CDR3 length is 15 residues. The CDR3 sequence is CASSVGAGRKETQYF. The CDR3 DNA reads TGTGCCAGCAGCGTAGGGGCAGGGAGGAAAGAGACCCAGTACTTC.

The V and J genes are TRBV7-6 and TRBJ1-1; D perhaps matches TRBD1 (5 bases). Germline assignment: CDR1 SGHVS and CDR2 FNYEAQ. The CDR3 has 15 residues. Trimming took off 7 bases at V and 1 base at J, with 16 bases between the two ends. The CDR3 DNA sequence: TGTGCCAGCACTGAGTGGTTGGGGGAGAACACTGAAGCTTTCTTT. It translates to CASTEWLGENTEAFF.

The genes are TRBV5-1 and TRBJ2-2; no clear D gene. The CDR3 totals 15 residues. Trimming shortened V by 0 bases and J by 3 bases, and 9 bases separated the two germline ends. CDR1 and CDR2 from the germline V gene are SGHRS and YFSETQ. CDR3 sequence: CASSLGWSDTGELFF. CDR3 bases: TGCGCCAGCAGCTTGGGTTGGTCGGACACCGGGGAGCTGTTTTTT.

This rearrangement joins TRBV19 to TRBJ2-1; possible D gene TRBD2, 6 bases. Germline V gene lookup returns CDR1 LNHDA and CDR2 SQIVND (reference sequence). This CDR3 has 11 residues. Trimming left V 5 bases short and J 9 bases short, with 8 bases between. For the CDR3, the DNA is TGTGCCAGTAGTGTCGGGGGTGAGCAGTTCTTC. Protein sequence: CASSVGGEQFF.